This T cell receptor (beta chain) was identified during a study of blood T cell repertoires in COVID-19. In the original workflow: Nucleated cell counts were estimated from reference gene primer amplification. Using immunoSEQ multiplex PCR, the repertoire was profiled, and TCRdb retains in-frame clones only, with some absent. V, J and clone size are those of that table, while D and trimming were read from the DNA. The repertoire holds over 150,000 clones, with around 80% as singletons. Looked up from germline, CDR1 is SGDLS and CDR2 is YYNGEE. With 1 base removed from V and 4 bases from J, the gap between germline ends came to 21 bases. CDR3 length equals 18 residues.

This sequence originates from a woman aged 55-75 years who had recovered from COVID-19. This chain joins TRBV9 and TRBJ1-5; D is perhaps TRBD1 (5 bases). The sequenced sample was PBMCs or T cells enriched from blood (not recorded which). Here the CDR3 reads CASSVSLLSGGENQPQHF. The DNA of the CDR3 is TGTGCCAGCAGCGTATCCTTATTGTCGGGGGGAGAGAATCAGCCCCAGCATTTT. The complete variable domain, with remaining parts taken from reference TRBV9 and TRBJ1-5, reads DSGVTQTPKHLITATGQRVTLRCSPRSGDLSVYWYQQSLDQGLQFLIQYYNGEERAKGNILERFSAQQFPDLHSELNLSSLELGDSALYFCASSVSLLSGGENQPQHFGDGTRLSIL.